The 20 T cell receptor beta chains listed next were all sequenced from one sample in a study of blood T cell repertoires in COVID-19. The assay was immunoSEQ multiplex PCR, and TCRdb's table has in-frame clones only and misses some. The data contain roughly 290,000 clones, approximately 84% of them singletons. Material for sequencing was peripheral blood. These receptors were taken from a woman aged 25 to 39 who had recovered from COVID-19.

This sequence joins TRBV6-5 and TRBJ1-3, with D perhaps matching TRBD1 (6 bases). The CDR3 is made up of 15 amino acids. Trimming removed 6 bases from V and 0 bases from J, with 12 bases in between. Germline-derived CDR1 and CDR2 are MNHEY and SVGAGI. CDR3 sequence reads: CASSRQASSGNTIYF. The CDR3 DNA reads TGTGCCAGCAGCCGACAGGCGTCCTCTGGAAACACCATATATTTT.

The chain combines TRBV24-1 with TRBJ2-1; D is possibly TRBD2 (6 bases). Germline CDR1 KGHDR, CDR2 SFDVKD. The CDR3 sequence is 13 residues long. Trimming stripped 10 bases from V and 13 bases from J, with 22 bases between. CDR3 DNA: TGTGCCACTAGTAATACTGCGGGGCCCTCCCAGTTCTTC. This encodes CATSNTAGPSQFF.

The chain carries TRBV10-3 and TRBJ2-3; D might be TRBD2 (5 bases). Trimming cost V 6 bases and J 1 base, with 14 bases left between them. The CDR3 has 15 amino acids. Germline V CDR1 and CDR2: ENHRY, SYGVKD. In DNA, the CDR3 is TGTGCCATCAGACTCAGCGGACTCGGCACAGATACGCAGTATTTT. It is translated as CAIRLSGLGTDTQYF.

This chain joins TRBV4-1 and TRBJ2-4, with 9 bases lining up with TRBD1. J gave up 9 bases and V 6 bases, and 9 bases lay outside the gene matches. The germline V gene has CDR1 MGHRA and CDR2 YSYEKL. The CDR3 is made up of 14 amino acids. The CDR3 sequence: CASSLTDRGSIQYF. For the CDR3, the DNA is TGCGCCAGCAGTCTGACGGACAGGGGTAGCATTCAGTACTTC.

This clone has a handful of counts. The V gene is TRBV5-1, the J gene TRBJ2-7; D remains ambiguous. The V end was cut by 5 bases, the J end by 1 base, with 13 bases between. This CDR3 has 14 residues. The germline V gene has CDR1 SGHRS and CDR2 YFSETQ. This chain's CDR3 is CASRDPSGSYEQYF. CDR3 nucleotides: TGCGCCAGCAGGGATCCTTCGGGTTCCTACGAGCAGTACTTC.

This chain uses TRBV7-9 with TRBJ2-7; possibly TRBD1 for D (6 bases). V lost 4 bases, J lost 7 bases, and 17 bases lay in between. This CDR3 has 14 residues. From germline, CDR1 is SEHNR and CDR2 FQNEAQ (reference sequence). The CDR3 nucleotides read TGTGCCAGCAGCTCCGCGACAGGCCCCAGTGAGCAGTACTTC. The encoded protein is CASSSATGPSEQYF.

V and J are TRBV10-3 and TRBJ2-6, with D perhaps TRBD2 (6 bases). V was clipped by 3 bases and J by 1 base, with 10 bases between them. CDR1 is ENHRY, CDR2 SYGVKD, per germline. CDR3 length equals 16 residues. The CDR3 nucleotides read TGTGCCATCAGTGACTCACGGGGGTCTGGGGCCAACGTCCTGACTTTC. As protein: CAISDSRGSGANVLTF.

Worth noting for this clone: Mismatch with germline at one junction end may stem from a read error. The chain uses TRBV5-4 and TRBJ2-2; 9 bases agree with TRBD1. This CDR3 is 17 amino acids long. Germline-derived CDR1 and CDR2 are SGHNT and YYREEE (reference sequence). The CDR3 nucleotides are TGTGCCAGCAGTTTGGGGCCCACAGGGGGCAACACCGGGGAGCTGTTTTTT. Its translation: CASSLGPTGGNTGELFF.

The CDR3 is CASTSDSSYEQYF. As DNA, the CDR3 is TGTGCCAGCACCTCGGACAGCAGCTACGAGCAGTACTTC. J is TRBJ2-7 and V is TRBV7-9; D possibly corresponds to TRBD1 (6 bases). Deletions cut 7 bases from V and 3 bases from J, with 13 bases between. Germline lookup yields CDR1 SEHNR and CDR2 FQNEAQ (reference sequence). The CDR3 is 13 residues long.

The rearrangement links TRBV5-1 to TRBJ2-1, with 12 bases lining up with TRBD2. The CDR3 consists of 17 residues. The V gene's germline CDR1 is SGHRS and CDR2 YFSETQ. The junction had 12 bases not matched to a gene; V was cut back by 5 bases and J by 6 bases. The CDR3 DNA follows: TGCGCCAGCAGTCTTACTGGACTAGCGGGATACCTCAATGAGCAGTTCTTC. Translation gives CASSLTGLAGYLNEQFF.

The V gene is TRBV9, the J gene TRBJ1-1; 7 bases align to TRBD1. The CDR3 runs to 15 residues. V lost 4 bases, J lost 2 bases, and 8 bases stayed unmatched. Germline CDR1 reads SGDLS; CDR2 reads YYNGEE. DNA of the CDR3: TGTGCCAGCAGCCTCTGGACAGGATATAACACTGAAGCTTTCTTT. This codes for CASSLWTGYNTEAFF.

This chain joins TRBV7-6 and TRBJ2-1; 11 bases match TRBD2. J gave up 7 bases and V 3 bases, and 5 bases lay outside the gene matches. In germline, CDR1 is SGHVS, CDR2 FNYEAQ. This CDR3 has 15 residues. Written as DNA, the CDR3 is TGTGCCAGCAGCTTGGTAACTAGCGGGAGAAATGAGCAGTTCTTC. It is translated as CASSLVTSGRNEQFF.

V usage is TRBV6-5 and J usage is TRBJ1-5; 9 bases fit TRBD1. Per the germline V gene, CDR1 is MNHEY and CDR2 is SVGAGI. The V segment lost 7 bases and the J segment 9 bases; nucleotides outside the gene matches: 10. The CDR3 spans 14 residues. In DNA form, the CDR3 reads TGTGCCAGCATGCCCGGGACAGGGTTCCTGCCCCAGCATTTT. It is translated as CASMPGTGFLPQHF.

The gene calls are TRBV2 and TRBJ2-7, with 10 bases lining up with TRBD1. Germline V gives CDR1 SNHLY, CDR2 FYNNEI. The junction had 8 bases not matched to a gene; V was cut back by 6 bases and J by 6 bases. CDR3 length: 14 amino acids. The CDR3 nucleotides are TGTGCCAGCAGAGCCGGGACAGGGGCTCGCGAGCAGTACTTC. This encodes CASRAGTGAREQYF.

The V gene is TRBV3-1 (or the pseudogene TRBV3-2), the J gene TRBJ1-4; no definite D call. Trimming pared 4 bases from V and 5 bases from J, leaving 11 bases between. This CDR3 is built from 14 residues. Per germline, CDR1 LGHDT and CDR2 YNNKEL (reference sequence). Written as DNA, the CDR3 is TGTGCCAGCAGCCCTAACAGCCGAAATGAAAAACTGTTTTTT. This sequence encodes CASSPNSRNEKLFF.

The chain recombines TRBV2 with TRBJ1-1; 7 bases map to TRBD1. V gave up 4 bases and J gave up 3 bases; unmatched junction bases: 5. Germline V lookup: CDR1 SNHLY, CDR2 FYNNEI. The CDR3 consists of 14 residues. The CDR3 sequence: CASSGVRGDTEAFF. The CDR3 DNA follows: TGTGCCAGCAGTGGAGTCAGGGGGGACACTGAAGCTTTCTTT.

The J gene is TRBJ1-1, the V gene TRBV27; D is perhaps TRBD1 (6 bases). CDR3 length equals 13 residues. V lost 6 bases to trimming and J lost 1 base, with 9 bases between them. The germline gives CDR1 MNHEY, CDR2 SMNVEV (reference sequence). The CDR3 sequence: CASRSQGNTEAFF. CDR3 in DNA: TGTGCCAGCAGGTCACAGGGGAACACTGAAGCTTTCTTT.

V usage is TRBV6-1 and J usage is TRBJ2-7, with 9 bases fitting TRBD1. This CDR3 region has 16 residues. J was trimmed by 4 bases and V by 0 bases; bases with no gene match: 7. Germline CDR1 reads MNHNS; CDR2 reads SASEGT. The CDR3 is CASSEALWGTGYEQYF. For the CDR3, the DNA is TGTGCCAGCAGTGAAGCGCTGTGGGGGACAGGGTACGAGCAGTACTTC.

The rearrangement joins TRBV6-5 to TRBJ2-5; 7 bases line up with TRBD1. Germline CDR1 MNHEY, CDR2 SVGAGI. With V trimmed by 8 bases and J by 2 bases, 11 bases remained unmatched. The CDR3 covers 15 residues. The CDR3 DNA sequence: TGTGCCAGCCTACTGGGACAGATGATACAAGAGACCCAGTACTTC. Amino acid sequence: CASLLGQMIQETQYF.

The V call is TRBV3-1 (or the pseudogene TRBV3-2), the J call TRBJ2-3, with TRBD1 matching over 7 bases. V dropped 4 bases and J dropped 3; count of bases not matched to a gene: 4. Germline CDR1 reads LGHDT; CDR2 reads YNNKEL (reference sequence). This CDR3 has 14 residues. Here the CDR3 reads CASSLGTVTDTQYF. The CDR3 coding sequence is TGTGCCAGCAGCCTCGGGACAGTAACAGATACGCAGTATTTT.